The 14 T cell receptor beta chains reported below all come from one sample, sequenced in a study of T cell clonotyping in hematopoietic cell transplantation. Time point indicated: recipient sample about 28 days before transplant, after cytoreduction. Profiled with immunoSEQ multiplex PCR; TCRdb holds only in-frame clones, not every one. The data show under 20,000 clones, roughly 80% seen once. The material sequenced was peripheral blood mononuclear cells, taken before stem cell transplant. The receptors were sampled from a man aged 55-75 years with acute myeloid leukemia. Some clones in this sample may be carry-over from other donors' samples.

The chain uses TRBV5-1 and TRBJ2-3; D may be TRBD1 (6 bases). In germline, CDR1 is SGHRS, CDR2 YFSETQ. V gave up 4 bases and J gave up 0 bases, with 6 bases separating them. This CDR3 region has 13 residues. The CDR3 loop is CASSGGSTDTQYF. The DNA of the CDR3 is TGCGCCAGCAGCGGGGGCAGCACAGATACGCAGTATTTT.

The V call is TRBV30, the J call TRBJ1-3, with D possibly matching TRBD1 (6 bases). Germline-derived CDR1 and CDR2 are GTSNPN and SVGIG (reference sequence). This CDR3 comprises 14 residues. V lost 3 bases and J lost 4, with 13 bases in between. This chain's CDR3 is CAWSLTGSGNTIYF. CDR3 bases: TGTGCCTGGAGCTTGACAGGATCCGGAAACACCATATATTTT.

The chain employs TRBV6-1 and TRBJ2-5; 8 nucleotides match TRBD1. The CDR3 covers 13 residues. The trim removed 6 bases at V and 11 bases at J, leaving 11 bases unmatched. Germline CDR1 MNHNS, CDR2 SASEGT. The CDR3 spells CASRTGTGEGQYF. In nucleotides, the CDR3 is TGTGCCAGCAGAACCGGGACAGGTGAAGGGCAGTACTTC.

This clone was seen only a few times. CDR3 DNA: TGTGCCAGCAGCTCTGGACAACCTGGACGTGGTGAAGCTTTCTTT. It encodes CASSSGQPGRGEAFF. The V call is TRBV7-2, the J call TRBJ1-1; D is perhaps TRBD1 (5 bases). The V end was cut by 4 bases, the J end by 7 bases, with 19 bases between. The CDR3 loop spans 15 amino acids. Germline loops: CDR1 SGHTA, CDR2 FQGNSA. The whole variable domain, filled in from reference TRBV7-2 and TRBJ1-1, reads GAGVSQSPSNKVTEKGKDVELRCDPISGHTALYWYRQSLGQGLEFLIYFQGNSAPDKSGLPSDRFSAERTGGSVSTLTIQRTQQEDSAVYLCASSSGQPGRGEAFFGQGTRLTVV.

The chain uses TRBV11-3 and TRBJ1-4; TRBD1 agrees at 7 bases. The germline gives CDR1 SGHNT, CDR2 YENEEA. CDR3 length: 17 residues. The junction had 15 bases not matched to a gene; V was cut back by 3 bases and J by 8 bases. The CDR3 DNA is TGTGCCAGCAGCTTTCAACTGATAGGGGGCGCGGAGGAAAAACTGTTTTTT. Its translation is CASSFQLIGGAEEKLFF.

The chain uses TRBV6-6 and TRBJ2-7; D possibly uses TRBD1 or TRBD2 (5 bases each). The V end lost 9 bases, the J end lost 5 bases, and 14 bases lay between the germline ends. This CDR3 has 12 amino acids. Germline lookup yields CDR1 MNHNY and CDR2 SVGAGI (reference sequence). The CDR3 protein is CASKGPRNEQYF. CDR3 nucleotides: TGTGCCAGTAAGGGACCTCGGAACGAGCAGTACTTC.

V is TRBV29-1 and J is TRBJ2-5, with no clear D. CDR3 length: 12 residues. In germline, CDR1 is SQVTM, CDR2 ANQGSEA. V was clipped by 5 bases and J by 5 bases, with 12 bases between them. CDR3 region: CSVMETRETQYF. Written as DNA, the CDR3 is TGCAGCGTTATGGAGACCCGGGAGACCCAGTACTTC.

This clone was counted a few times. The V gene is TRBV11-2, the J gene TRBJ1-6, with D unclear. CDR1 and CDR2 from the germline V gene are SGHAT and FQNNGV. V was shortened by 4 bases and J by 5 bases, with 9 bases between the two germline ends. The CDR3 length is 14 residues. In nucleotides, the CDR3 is TGTGCCAGCAGCTGGGGATTAGATAATTCACCCCTCCACTTT. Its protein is CASSWGLDNSPLHF.

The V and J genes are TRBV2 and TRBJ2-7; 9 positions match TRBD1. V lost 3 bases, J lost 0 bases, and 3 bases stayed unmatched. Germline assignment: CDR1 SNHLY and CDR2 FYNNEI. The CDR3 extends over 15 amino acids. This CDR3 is CASSEGQGRSYEQYF. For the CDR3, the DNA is TGTGCCAGCAGTGAGGGACAGGGTCGCTCCTACGAGCAGTACTTC.

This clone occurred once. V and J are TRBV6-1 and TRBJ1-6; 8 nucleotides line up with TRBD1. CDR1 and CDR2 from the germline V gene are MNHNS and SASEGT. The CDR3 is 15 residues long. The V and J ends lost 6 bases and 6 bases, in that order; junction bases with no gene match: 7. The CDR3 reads CASRADRVANSPLHF. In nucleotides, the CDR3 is TGTGCCAGCAGGGCGGACAGGGTAGCTAATTCACCCCTCCACTTT.

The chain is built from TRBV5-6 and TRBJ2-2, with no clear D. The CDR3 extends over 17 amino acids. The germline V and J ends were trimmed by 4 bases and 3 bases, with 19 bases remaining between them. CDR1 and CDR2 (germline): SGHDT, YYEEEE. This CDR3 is CASSKVGPYAYTGELFF. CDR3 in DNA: TGTGCCAGCAGCAAGGTAGGACCATACGCCTACACCGGGGAGCTGTTTTTT.

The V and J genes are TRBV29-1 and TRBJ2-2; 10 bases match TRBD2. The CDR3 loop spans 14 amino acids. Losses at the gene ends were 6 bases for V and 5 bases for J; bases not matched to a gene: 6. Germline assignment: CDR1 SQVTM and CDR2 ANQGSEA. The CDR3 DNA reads TGCAGCGTCGGAATGACTAGCGGGACCGGGGAGCTGTTTTTT. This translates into CSVGMTSGTGELFF.

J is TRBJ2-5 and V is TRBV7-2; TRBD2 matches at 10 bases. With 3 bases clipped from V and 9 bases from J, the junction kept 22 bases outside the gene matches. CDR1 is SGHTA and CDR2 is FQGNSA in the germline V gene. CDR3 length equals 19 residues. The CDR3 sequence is CASSFVLPASGGRRGAQYF. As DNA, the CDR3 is TGTGCCAGCAGCTTTGTACTCCCCGCTAGCGGGGGTCGGCGGGGGGCCCAGTACTTC.

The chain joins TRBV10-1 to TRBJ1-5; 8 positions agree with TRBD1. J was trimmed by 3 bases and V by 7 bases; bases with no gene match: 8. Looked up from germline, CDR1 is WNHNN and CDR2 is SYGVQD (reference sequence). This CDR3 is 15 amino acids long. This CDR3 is CASIIGQGHNQPQHF. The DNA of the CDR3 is TGCGCCAGCATCATCGGACAGGGCCACAATCAGCCCCAGCATTTT.